This TCR beta chain was retrieved from a study of blood T cell repertoires in COVID-19. The overall study: Material from acute and convalescent COVID-19 was sourced from the United States, Italy and Spain.

CDR3 length: 17 residues. Germline CDR1 reads SGHTS; CDR2 reads YDEGEE. The V end lost 4 bases, the J end lost 1 base, and 15 bases lay between the germline ends. Original methodology: Reference gene primer amplification gave nucleated cell count estimates. Using immunoSEQ multiplex PCR, the repertoire was profiled, and TCRdb retains in-frame clones only, with some absent. From that table come the V and J calls and clone size; the DNA was used to work out D and trimming. The sample contains 150,000 to 200,000 clones, approximately 80% of which appear only once. Sequencing was done on a sample of peripheral blood. V and J are TRBV5-8 and TRBJ1-6; no firm D call. This receptor was taken from a woman aged 55-75 years with acute or convalescent COVID-19. The CDR3 DNA reads TGTGCCAGCAGCAGAAAGAGGGTGGGGTCCTATAATTCACCCCTCCACTTT. Its translation is CASSRKRVGSYNSPLHF.